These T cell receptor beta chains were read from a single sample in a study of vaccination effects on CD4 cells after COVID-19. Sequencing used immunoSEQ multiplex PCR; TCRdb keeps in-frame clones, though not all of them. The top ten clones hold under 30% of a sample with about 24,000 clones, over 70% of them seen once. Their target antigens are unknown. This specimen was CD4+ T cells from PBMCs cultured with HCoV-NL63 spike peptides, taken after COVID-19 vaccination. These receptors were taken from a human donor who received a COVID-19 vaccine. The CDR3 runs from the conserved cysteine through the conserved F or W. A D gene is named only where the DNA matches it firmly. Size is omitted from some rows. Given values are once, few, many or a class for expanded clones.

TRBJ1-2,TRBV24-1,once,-,CATLRQVDYGYTF,TGTGCCACTTTGCGGCAAGTCGACTATGGCTACACCTTC
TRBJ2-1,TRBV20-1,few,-,CSASSRMDEQFF,TGCAGTGCTAGTAGCAGGATGGATGAGCAGTTCTTC
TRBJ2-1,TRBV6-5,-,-,CASRTTDSSYNEQFF,TGTGCCAGCAGGACGACAGACAGCTCCTACAATGAGCAGTTCTTC
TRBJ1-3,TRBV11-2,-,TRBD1,CASSFDRGLGNTIYF,TGTGCCAGCAGCTTCGACAGGGGGTTAGGAAACACCATATATTTT
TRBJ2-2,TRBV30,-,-,CAWEEGAFTGELFF,TGTGCCTGGGAGGAGGGAGCCTTCACCGGGGAGCTGTTTTTT
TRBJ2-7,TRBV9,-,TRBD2,CASSVVGTSMLGEQYF,TGTGCCAGCAGCGTAGTGGGGACTAGCATGTTGGGGGAGCAGTACTTC
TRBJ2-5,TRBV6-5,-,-,CASSYSREWLETQYF,TGTGCCAGCAGTTACTCCCGGGAGTGGTTAGAGACCCAGTACTTC
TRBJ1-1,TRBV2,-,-,CASYPPGYDTEAFF,TGTGCCAGCTACCCCCCAGGGTACGACACTGAAGCTTTCTTT
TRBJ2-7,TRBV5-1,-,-,CASSRGGNSPLSYEQYF,TGCGCCAGCAGCAGGGGCGGTAACTCCCCTTTATCCTACGAGCAGTACTTC
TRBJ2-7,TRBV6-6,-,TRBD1,CASSYPGQGFSYEQYF,TGTGCCAGCAGTTACCCGGGACAGGGGTTTTCCTACGAGCAGTACTTC
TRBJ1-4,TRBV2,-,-,CASRLKVGTNEKLFF,TGTGCCAGCAGGTTAAAGGTGGGAACTAATGAAAAACTGTTTTTT
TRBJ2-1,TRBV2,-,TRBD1,CASRTDRGEYNEQFF,TGTGCCAGCAGAACCGACAGGGGGGAATACAATGAGCAGTTCTTC
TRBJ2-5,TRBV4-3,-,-,CASSQGGALQETQYF,TGCGCCAGCAGCCAAGGGGGGGCTCTACAAGAGACCCAGTACTTC
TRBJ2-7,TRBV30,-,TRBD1,CAWSTSRGPGHEQYF,TGTGCCTGGAGTACTTCGAGGGGGCCGGGGCACGAGCAGTACTTC
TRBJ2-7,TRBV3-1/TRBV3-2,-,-,CASSQGTSSEQYF,TGTGCCAGCAGCCAAGGAACTAGTTCTGAGCAGTACTTC
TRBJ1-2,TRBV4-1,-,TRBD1,CASSQDPGGGYTF,TGCGCCAGCAGCCAAGATCCAGGGGGAGGCTACACCTTC
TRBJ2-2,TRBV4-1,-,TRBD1,CASSQQTGGYTGELFF,TGCGCCAGCAGCCAACAGACAGGGGGCTACACCGGGGAGCTGTTTTTT
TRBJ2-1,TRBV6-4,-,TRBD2,CASSDRGGLDNEQFF,TGTGCCAGCAGTGACCGGGGGGGGTTGGACAATGAGCAGTTCTTC
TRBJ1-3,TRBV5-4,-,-,CASSLGSGNTIYF,TGTGCCAGCAGCTTGGGCTCTGGAAACACCATATATTTT
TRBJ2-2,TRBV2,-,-,CASTPGPPGGELFF,TGTGCCAGCACCCCCGGACCTCCGGGCGGGGAGCTGTTTTTT
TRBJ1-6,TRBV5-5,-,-,CASSLEGEGSPLHF,TGTGCCAGCAGCTTGGAGGGAGAGGGCTCACCCCTCCACTTT
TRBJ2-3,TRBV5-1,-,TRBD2,CASSAGGPADTQYF,TGCGCCAGCAGCGCGGGAGGGCCGGCGGATACGCAGTATTTT
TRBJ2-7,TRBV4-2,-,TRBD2,CASSLPGLAGVEQYF,TGTGCCAGCAGCCTTCCGGGACTAGCGGGGGTCGAGCAGTACTTC
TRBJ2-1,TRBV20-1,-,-,CSARVFDEQFF,TGCAGTGCTAGAGTATTTGATGAGCAGTTCTTC
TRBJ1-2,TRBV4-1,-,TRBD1,CASSPSDRGSYYGYTF,TGCGCCAGCAGCCCATCTGACAGGGGCTCTTACTATGGCTACACCTTC
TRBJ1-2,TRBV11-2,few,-,CASSLDGFSYGYTF,TGTGCCAGCAGCTTAGATGGCTTCTCCTATGGCTACACCTTC
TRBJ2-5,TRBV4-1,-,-,CASSQGGPQETQYF,TGCGCCAGCAGCCAAGGGGGACCTCAAGAGACCCAGTACTTC
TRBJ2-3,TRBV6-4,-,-,CASSDRGGTDTQYF,TGTGCCAGCAGTGATAGGGGGGGCACAGATACGCAGTATTTT
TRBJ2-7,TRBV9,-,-,CASSVGSLSYEQYF,TGTGCCAGCAGCGTAGGGTCACTCTCCTACGAGCAGTACTTC